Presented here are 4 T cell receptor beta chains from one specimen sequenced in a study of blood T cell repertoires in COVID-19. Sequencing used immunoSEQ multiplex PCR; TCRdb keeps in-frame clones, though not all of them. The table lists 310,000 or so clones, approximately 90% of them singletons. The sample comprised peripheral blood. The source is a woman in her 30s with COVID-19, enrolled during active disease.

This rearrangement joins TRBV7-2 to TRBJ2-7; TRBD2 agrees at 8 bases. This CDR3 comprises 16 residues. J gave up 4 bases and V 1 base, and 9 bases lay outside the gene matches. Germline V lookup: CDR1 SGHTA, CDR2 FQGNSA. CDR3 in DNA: TGTGCCAGCAGCTTAGGCAGCGGGAGAACCCAATACGAGCAGTACTTC. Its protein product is CASSLGSGRTQYEQYF.

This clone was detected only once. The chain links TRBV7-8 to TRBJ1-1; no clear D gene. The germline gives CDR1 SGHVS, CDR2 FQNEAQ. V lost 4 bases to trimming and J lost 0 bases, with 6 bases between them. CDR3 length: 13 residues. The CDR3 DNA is TGTGCCAGCAGCTGGGCCATGAACACTGAAGCTTTCTTT. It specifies CASSWAMNTEAFF.

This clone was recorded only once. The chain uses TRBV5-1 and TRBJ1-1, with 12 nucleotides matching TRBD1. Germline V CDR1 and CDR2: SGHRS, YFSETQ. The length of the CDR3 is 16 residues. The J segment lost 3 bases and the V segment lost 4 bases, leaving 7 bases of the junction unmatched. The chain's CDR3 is CASSGTGGLRDTEAFF. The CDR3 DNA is TGCGCCAGCAGCGGGACAGGGGGCCTTCGCGACACTGAAGCTTTCTTT.

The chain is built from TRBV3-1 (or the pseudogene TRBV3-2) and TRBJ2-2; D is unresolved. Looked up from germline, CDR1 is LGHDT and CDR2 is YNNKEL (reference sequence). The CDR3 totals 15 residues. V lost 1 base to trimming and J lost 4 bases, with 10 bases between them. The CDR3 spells CASSQGTRSTGELFF. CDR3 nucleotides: TGTGCCAGCAGCCAAGGCACAAGGAGCACCGGGGAGCTGTTTTTT.